The 2 T cell receptor beta chains given below trace back to one sample, sequenced in a study of cytomegalovirus exposure and HLA in healthy donors. The PCR was carried out with 60 Vbeta primers and 13 Jbeta primers. Some clones are missing from TCRdb's copy, which holds only in-frame ones; the method was immunoSEQ multiplex PCR. The table includes about 110,000 clones, around 85% detected once. Sequenced input: PBMCs. Receptors were obtained from a man aged 25 to 40 in good health and CMV-seropositive.

The CDR3 here is CTSSRTLIRDRGRWGYTF. Written as DNA, the CDR3 is TGCACCAGCAGCCGAACACTAATCCGGGACAGGGGGAGATGGGGCTACACCTTC. V usage is TRBV1 and J usage is TRBJ1-2; no check of the table's D call, TRBD1, against the DNA was made. TRBV1 is listed as a pseudogene. The CDR3 runs 18 residues.

The chain combines TRBV16 with TRBJ2-5; the D gene is possibly TRBD2 (6 bases). Looked up from germline, CDR1 is KGHSY and CDR2 is FQNENV. The length of the CDR3 is 14 residues. Trimming stripped 2 bases from V and 11 bases from J, with 18 bases between. CDR3 loop: CASSQSGHRGEQYF. CDR3 nucleotide sequence: TGTGCCAGCAGCCAAAGTGGACACCGCGGGGAGCAGTACTTC.